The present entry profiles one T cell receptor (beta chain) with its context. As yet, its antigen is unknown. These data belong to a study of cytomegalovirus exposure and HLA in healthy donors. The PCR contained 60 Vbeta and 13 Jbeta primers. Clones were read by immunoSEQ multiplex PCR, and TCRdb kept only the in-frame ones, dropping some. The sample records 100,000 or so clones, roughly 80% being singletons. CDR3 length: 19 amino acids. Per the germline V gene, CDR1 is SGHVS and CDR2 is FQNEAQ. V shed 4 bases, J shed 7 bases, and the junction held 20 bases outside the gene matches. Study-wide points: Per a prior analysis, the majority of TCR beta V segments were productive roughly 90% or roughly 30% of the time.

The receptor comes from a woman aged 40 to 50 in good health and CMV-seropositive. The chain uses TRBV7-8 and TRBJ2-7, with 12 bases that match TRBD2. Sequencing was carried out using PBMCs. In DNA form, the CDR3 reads TGTGCCAGCAGCTATAGCCGTCGGGGGCTAGCGGGAGGGCTGAGGGAGCAGTACTTC. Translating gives CASSYSRRGLAGGLREQYF.